This record concerns one T cell receptor beta chain sequence. Its antigen remains unidentified. These data are taken from a study of shared clonotypes between healthy human individuals. Study-wide context: The people who gave samples were a couple of women and a few men aged 18 to 49. The study, taken as a whole, reports: Generally, naive subsets came out with larger estimated richness than memory subsets.

Repertoires were generated with immunoSEQ multiplex PCR, while TCRdb's copy carries only in-frame clones and drops some. Of some 2,500,000 clones detected, 85% to 95% appear once; the ten largest clones hold 0.3% to 0.45%. The CDR3 is made up of 13 amino acids. Per the germline V gene, CDR1 is SEHNR and CDR2 is FQNEAQ (reference sequence). V shed 0 bases and J shed 4 bases, with 6 bases lying between them. This sequence was found in a man between 18 and 35 years old in good health. Some clones in this sample may be carry-over from other donors' samples. Sample: naive CD4+ T cells from PBMCs. The subset is: CD45RA+ positively selected. The V gene is TRBV7-9, the J gene TRBJ1-1; D is ambiguous. CDR3 sequence: CASSLAGITEAFF. The CDR3 DNA follows: TGTGCCAGCAGCTTAGCAGGGATCACTGAAGCTTTCTTT.